A selection of T cell receptor beta chains follows, all from one sample in a study of breast tumors, draining lymph nodes, adjacent tissues. TCRdb fed the multiplex PCR reads into MiXCR, producing one record per CDR3 protein. The sample carries some 100,000 distinct CDR3 sequences, 21% recorded once. Source material: axillary lymph node tissue. These receptors were collected from a female donor with breast cancer. Some clones in this sample may be carry-over from other donors' samples. The CDR3 runs from the conserved cysteine through the conserved F or W. Not every row has a clone size; where given, it reads once, few, many or a size class.

size	V	J	CDR3
many	TRBV7-8	TRBJ2-1	CASSLQSRAYNEQFF
-	TRBV30	TRBJ1-6	CAWKNRAVGSPLHF
many	TRBV10-1	TRBJ2-5	CASSAERGLETQYF
many	TRBV19	TRBJ2-1	CASSLSGGVDEQFF
many	TRBV5-1	TRBJ2-3	CASSLNGQSTDTQYF
few	TRBV28	TRBJ2-6	CASSDRGPGANVLTF
many	TRBV19	TRBJ2-1	CASSTGQGVNEQFF
many	TRBV7-6	TRBJ2-5	CASSSAWAATTEETQYF
many	TRBV20-1	TRBJ2-5	CSARDGLAGGQETQYF
many	TRBV6-1	TRBJ2-1	CASKSVVNEQFF
many	TRBV6-1	TRBJ2-1	CASVVGAYNEQFF
many	TRBV29-1	TRBJ2-7	CSAQGGDSYEQYF
many	TRBV7-6	TRBJ2-5	CASSTGQLVGSETQYF
many	TRBV5-1	TRBJ2-2	CASSEISTGELFF
-	TRBV2	TRBJ1-1	CASSEEVGGNTEAFF
-	TRBV18	TRBJ2-5	CASSPPSFLKETQYF
-	TRBV6-5	TRBJ1-1	CASSYGRVNTEAFF
-	TRBV19	TRBJ2-7	CASSVAGHAAYEQYF
many	TRBV5-4	TRBJ2-7	CASSLSPGSPVYEQYF
many	TRBV6-6	TRBJ2-1	CASSYSRGRVPFF
many	TRBV19	TRBJ1-2	CASDTAGVGYTF
few	TRBV5-8	TRBJ2-1	CASSPWRGNEQFF
many	TRBV6-5	TRBJ2-7	CASRMGSYEQYF